This T cell receptor (beta chain) was sequenced for a study of neurological immune-mediated disorders. About the research overall: Multiple sclerosis patients (n of about 34) included approximately 31 with relapsing-remitting and 3 with secondary progressive disease.

Study findings and constraints: For the multiple sclerosis repertoire cluster, an association with any clinical or MRI feature was absent.

For sorted libraries, the input was about 960,000 CD4+ or CD8+ T cells. With 11 bases removed from V and 0 bases from J, the gap between germline ends came to 10 bases. The CDR3 extends over 13 amino acids. The cDNA came from 5'RACE with 10-nucleotide random UMIs. A single record per CDR3 protein comes from TCRdb applying MiXCR to the 5' RACE reads. This sample has some 22,000 distinct CDR3 sequences, with 15% to 20% found just once. Many counts were recorded for this clonotype. Its antigen is not known. V is TRBV12-3 or TRBV12-4 and J is TRBJ2-2; D gene unclear. The sequenced material came from CD8+ T cells from blood. The clonotype was recovered from a woman in her late teens or twenties with multiple sclerosis. CDR3 DNA sequence: TGTGCCCTTGGGCACGCGAACACCGGGGAGCTGTTTTTT. As protein: CALGHANTGELFF.